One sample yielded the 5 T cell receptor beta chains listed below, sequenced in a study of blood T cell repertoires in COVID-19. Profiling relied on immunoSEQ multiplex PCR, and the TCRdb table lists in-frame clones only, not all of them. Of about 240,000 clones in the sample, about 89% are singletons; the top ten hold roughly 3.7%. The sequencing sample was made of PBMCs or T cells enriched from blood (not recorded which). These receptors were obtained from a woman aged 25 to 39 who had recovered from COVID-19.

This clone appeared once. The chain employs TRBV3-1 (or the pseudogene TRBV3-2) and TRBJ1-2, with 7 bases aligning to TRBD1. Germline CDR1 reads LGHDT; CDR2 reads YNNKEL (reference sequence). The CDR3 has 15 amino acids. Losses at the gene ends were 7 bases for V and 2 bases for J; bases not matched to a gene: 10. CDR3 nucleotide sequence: TGTGCCAGCAAAGAAACAGGGGCAGAAAACTATGGCTACACCTTC. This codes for CASKETGAENYGYTF.

The CDR3 loop reads CASSLGSGFRYGYTF. The CDR3 DNA reads as TGTGCCAGCAGCTTGGGGTCAGGGTTCCGCTATGGCTACACCTTC. The genes are TRBV5-6 and TRBJ1-2, with D possibly matching TRBD1 (5 bases). V gave up 0 bases and J gave up 4 bases, with 13 bases separating them. CDR1 and CDR2 (germline): SGHDT, YYEEEE. This CDR3 has 15 residues.

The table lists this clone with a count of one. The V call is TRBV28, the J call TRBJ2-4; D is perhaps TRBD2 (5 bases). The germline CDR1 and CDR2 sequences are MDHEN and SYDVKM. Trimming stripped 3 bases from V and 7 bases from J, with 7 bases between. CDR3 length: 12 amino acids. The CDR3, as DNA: TGTGCCAGCAGTTTCAGAGGGAACATTCAGTACTTC. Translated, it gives CASSFRGNIQYF. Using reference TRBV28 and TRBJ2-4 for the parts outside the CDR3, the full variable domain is DVKVTQSSRYLVKRTGEKVFLECVQDMDHENMFWYRQDPGLGLRLIYFSYDVKMKEKGDIPEGYSVSREKKERFSLILESASTNQTSMYLCASSFRGNIQYFGAGTRLSVL.

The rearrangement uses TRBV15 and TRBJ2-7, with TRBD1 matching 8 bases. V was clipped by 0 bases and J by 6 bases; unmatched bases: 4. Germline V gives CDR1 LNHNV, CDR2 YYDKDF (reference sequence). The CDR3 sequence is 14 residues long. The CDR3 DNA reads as TGTGCCACCAGCAGAGATCTCCAGGGGGCCGAGCAGTACTTC. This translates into CATSRDLQGAEQYF.

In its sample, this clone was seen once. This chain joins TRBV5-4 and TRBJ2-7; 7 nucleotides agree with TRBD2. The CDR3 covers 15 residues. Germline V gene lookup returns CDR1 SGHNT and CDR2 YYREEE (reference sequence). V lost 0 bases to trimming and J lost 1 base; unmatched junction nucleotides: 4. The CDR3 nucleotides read TGTGCCAGCAGCTTGGACGCTAGCGGATCCTACGAGCAGTACTTC. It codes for CASSLDASGSYEQYF. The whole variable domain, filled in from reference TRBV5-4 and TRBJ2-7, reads ETGVTQSPTHLIKTRGQQVTLRCSSQSGHNTVSWYQQALGQGPQFIFQYYREEENGRGNFPPRFSGLQFPNYSSELNVNALELDDSALYLCASSLDASGSYEQYFGPGTRLTVT.